This T cell receptor (beta chain) was observed in a study of T cells in tumors after PD-1 blockade. Study summary: Prior checkpoint blockade, systemic immunosuppressant use, or anti-cancer therapy within 4 weeks excluded patients. Patients received pembrolizumab 200 mg every 3 weeks or cemiplimab 350 mg every 2 weeks. During anti-PD-1 treatment, some patients continued daily vismodegib 150 mg.

Germline V lookup: CDR1 SGHTA, CDR2 FQGTGA. V was pared by 3 bases and J by 6 bases, with 8 bases between. The CDR3 runs 13 residues. Points on this clone: Its specificity is not known.

The method was immunoSEQ multiplex PCR; TCRdb's version includes in-frame clones alone and lacks a portion of them. The sample consists of about 59,000 clones, about four fifths of them appearing once. Whole-study results and caveats: Around two fifths of tumor TCR clonotypes were also found in blood.

The specimen comprised PBMCs, sampled before anti-PD-1 treatment. The clonotype was recovered from a human donor with basal cell carcinoma. The chain uses TRBV7-3 and TRBJ2-2; D gene unclear. CDR3 DNA sequence: TGTGCCAGCAGCTTTTTCCCAGCCGGGGAGCTGTTTTTT. Translation: CASSFFPAGELFF.